The next 27 T cell receptor beta chains were all read from a single sample in a study of T cell clusters in autoimmune cytopenias. TRB was amplified from approximately 250 ng of peripheral blood genomic DNA per sample. Multiplex touch-down PCR amplified TRB using TRB-A and TRB-B pools in one tube. No DNA is given; TCRdb re-called the multiplex PCR reads and lists each CDR3 protein once. Its table lists approximately 12,000 distinct CDR3 sequences. These data were likewise used in another study, on T cell repertoires in aging, cancer and after chemotherapy.

The sample taken for sequencing was peripheral blood. These receptor sequences come from a human donor in good health.

This clonotype is called medium-sized (0.01 to 0.1%) based on its frequency. The CDR3 sequence is CASSPGLADTDTQYF. J is TRBJ2-3 and V is TRBV19; TCRdb names TRBD2, which stays unverified in the absence of DNA. The CDR3 extends over 15 amino acids. The germline V gene encodes CDR1 LNHDA and CDR2 SQIVND (reference sequence).

This chain connects TRBV7-2 to TRBJ2-1. The germline gives CDR1 SGHTA, CDR2 FQGNSA. The CDR3 is 12 residues long. CDR3 protein: CASSRHHNEQFF. The full variable domain, completed using reference TRBV7-2 and TRBJ2-1, is GAGVSQSPSNKVTEKGKDVELRCDPISGHTALYWYRQSLGQGLEFLIYFQGNSAPDKSGLPSDRFSAERTGGSVSTLTIQRTQQEDSAVYLCASSRHHNEQFFGPGTRLTVL.

This chain joins TRBV7-6 and TRBJ2-1; the D gene TCRdb calls, TRBD2, cannot be checked with no DNA. Per the germline V gene, CDR1 is SGHVS and CDR2 is FNYEAQ. The CDR3 is 15 residues long. The CDR3 loop reads CASSLLGITGNEQFF.

V is TRBV6-1 and J is TRBJ2-1. CDR3 length equals 13 residues. The germline V gene encodes CDR1 MNHNS and CDR2 SASEGT. The CDR3 sequence is CASSDGLYNEQFF.

The V and J genes are TRBV11-3 and TRBJ1-2; the D gene TCRdb calls, TRBD1, cannot be checked with no DNA. This CDR3 region has 15 residues. CDR1 SGHNT and CDR2 YENEEA come from the germline V gene. CDR3 sequence: CASSGPGQLNYGYTF.

The J gene is TRBJ2-1, the V gene TRBV12-3 or TRBV12-4; TCRdb designates TRBD2, a call that cannot be tested without DNA. CDR3 size: 16 residues. The CDR3 reads CASSLGPSGGYNEQFF.

This chain uses TRBV6-6 with TRBJ2-5; TCRdb selects TRBD1, and the lack of DNA leaves this call unchecked. The CDR3 is 14 residues long. Germline V CDR1 and CDR2: MNHNY, SVGAGI (reference sequence). The CDR3 loop reads CASSRDTGVKTQYF.

The V gene is TRBV6-2 or TRBV6-3, the J gene TRBJ2-3; there is no DNA to check the TCRdb D call of TRBD1. From germline, CDR1 is MNHEY and CDR2 SVGEGT. This CDR3 is 14 amino acids long. The CDR3 loop reads CASSPGTGVDTQYF.

The chain recombines TRBV5-6 with TRBJ2-5; TCRdb's D call, TRBD1, is unchecked because there is no DNA. CDR1 and CDR2 from the germline V gene are SGHDT and YYEEEE. The CDR3 spans 12 residues. Here the CDR3 reads CASSSGGGTQYF.

This clonotype shows up as medium-sized by frequency. The chain links TRBV29-1 to TRBJ2-7; TCRdb returns TRBD1, unconfirmable since there is no DNA. Per the germline V gene, CDR1 is SQVTM and CDR2 is ANQGSEA. CDR3 length: 13 residues. CDR3 residues: CSVVRTGGYEQYF.

This sequence joins TRBV18 and TRBJ2-3; as DNA is missing, the TRBD2 call by TCRdb cannot be tested. Germline V lookup: CDR1 KGHSH, CDR2 LQKENI. CDR3 size: 15 residues. The CDR3 sequence: CASSSDYLSTDTQYF. The complete variable domain, with remaining parts taken from reference TRBV18 and TRBJ2-3, reads NAGVMQNPRHLVRRRGQEARLRCSPMKGHSHVYWYRQLPEEGLKFMVYLQKENIIDESGMPKERFSAEFPKEGPSILRIQQVVRGDSAAYFCASSSDYLSTDTQYFGPGTRLTVL.

The gene calls are TRBV5-6 and TRBJ1-2. CDR3 size: 14 residues. Germline CDR1 is SGHDT and CDR2 is YYEEEE. The CDR3 sequence is CASSPSHRENGYTF.

Judged by frequency, this clonotype is medium-sized. The chain uses TRBV19 and TRBJ2-3; the D call from TCRdb, TRBD1, cannot be confirmed without DNA. Germline V gives CDR1 LNHDA, CDR2 SQIVND (reference sequence). The CDR3 is made up of 12 amino acids. The CDR3 protein is CASLGGQGTQYF.

The chain carries TRBV11-3 and TRBJ1-4. Germline values: CDR1 SGHNT, CDR2 YENEEA. This CDR3 spans 14 amino acids. CDR3 sequence reads: CASSPGGENEKLFF.

The chain combines TRBV30 with TRBJ1-2; TCRdb outputs TRBD1, but without DNA this stays unchecked. The CDR3 sequence is 15 residues long. Germline V gene sequence: CDR1 GTSNPN, CDR2 SVGIG (reference sequence). The CDR3 region is CAWRPPGGSNYGYTF.

This sequence joins TRBV6-6 and TRBJ2-3; the D call from TCRdb, TRBD2, cannot be confirmed without DNA. CDR3 length equals 16 residues. The germline V gene has CDR1 MNHNY and CDR2 SVGAGI (reference sequence). CDR3 in amino acids: CASSYFLAGGGDTQYF.

This chain joins TRBV19 and TRBJ1-5. Germline V gives CDR1 LNHDA, CDR2 SQIVND (reference sequence). This CDR3 contains 13 residues. The CDR3 loop reads CASSGSLNQPQHF.

The chain carries TRBV30 and TRBJ2-7. The CDR3 has 13 residues. Germline assignment: CDR1 GTSNPN and CDR2 SVGIG (reference sequence). CDR3 in amino acids: CAWVDLRTYEQYF.

CDR3: CASSLGDREQPQHF. The genes are TRBV12-3 or TRBV12-4 and TRBJ1-5; the D call of TRBD1 rests on TCRdb alone, since no DNA is present to check it. The CDR3 runs 14 residues.

This clonotype is identified as medium-sized from frequency. The chain has TRBV11-1 and TRBJ2-5; the D call from TCRdb, TRBD2, cannot be confirmed without DNA. The CDR3 length is 17 residues. Germline CDR1 is SGHAT and CDR2 is FQDESV (reference sequence). This CDR3 is CASSSRGGGAYQETQYF.

Its frequency marks this clonotype as medium-sized. The genes are TRBV5-6 and TRBJ2-5; no DNA is available, so the TRBD1 call from TCRdb remains unchecked. CDR1 is SGHDT and CDR2 is YYEEEE in the germline V gene. The CDR3 contains 14 residues. The CDR3 sequence is CASSSGQVRETQYF. Full variable domain (rest looked up from reference TRBV5-6 and TRBJ2-5): DAGVTQSPTHLIKTRGQQVTLRCSPKSGHDTVSWYQQALGQGPQFIFQYYEEEERQRGNFPDRFSGHQFPNYSSELNVNALLLGDSALYLCASSSGQVRETQYFGPGTRLLVL.

This chain connects TRBV12-3 or TRBV12-4 to TRBJ1-4; lacking DNA, the TRBD1 call made by TCRdb goes unchecked. This CDR3 region has 15 residues. The CDR3 loop reads CASSLAWGTNEKLFF.

The chain recombines TRBV5-6 with TRBJ2-7. The germline V gene encodes CDR1 SGHDT and CDR2 YYEEEE. CDR3 size: 11 residues. The CDR3: CASSLWGEQYF. The whole variable domain, filled in from reference TRBV5-6 and TRBJ2-7, reads DAGVTQSPTHLIKTRGQQVTLRCSPKSGHDTVSWYQQALGQGPQFIFQYYEEEERQRGNFPDRFSGHQFPNYSSELNVNALLLGDSALYLCASSLWGEQYFGPGTRLTVT.

This clonotype is medium-sized (0.01 to 0.1%) by frequency. This chain links TRBV29-1 with TRBJ2-7; the TRBD1 assignment by TCRdb is unverifiable without DNA. Germline V gives CDR1 SQVTM, CDR2 ANQGSEA. The CDR3 spans 14 residues. CDR3 residues: CSVEESGRGYEQYF.

The J gene is TRBJ1-3, the V gene TRBV18. There are 17 residues in the CDR3. CDR1 KGHSH and CDR2 LQKENI come from the germline V gene. The CDR3 protein is CASSPINSLNSGNTIYF.

CDR3 loop: CASSEIGRSAYEQYF. The chain combines TRBV6-1 with TRBJ2-7; TCRdb reports TRBD1, a call that lacks DNA to check it against. CDR1 and CDR2 from the germline V gene are MNHNS and SASEGT. CDR3 length: 15 amino acids.

In terms of frequency, this clonotype is medium-sized (0.01 to 0.1%). The chain uses TRBV11-1 and TRBJ2-7; TCRdb outputs TRBD1, but without DNA this stays unchecked. Germline assignment: CDR1 SGHAT and CDR2 FQDESV (reference sequence). The CDR3 is made up of 14 amino acids. The CDR3 loop reads CASSSDRGRVIQYF.